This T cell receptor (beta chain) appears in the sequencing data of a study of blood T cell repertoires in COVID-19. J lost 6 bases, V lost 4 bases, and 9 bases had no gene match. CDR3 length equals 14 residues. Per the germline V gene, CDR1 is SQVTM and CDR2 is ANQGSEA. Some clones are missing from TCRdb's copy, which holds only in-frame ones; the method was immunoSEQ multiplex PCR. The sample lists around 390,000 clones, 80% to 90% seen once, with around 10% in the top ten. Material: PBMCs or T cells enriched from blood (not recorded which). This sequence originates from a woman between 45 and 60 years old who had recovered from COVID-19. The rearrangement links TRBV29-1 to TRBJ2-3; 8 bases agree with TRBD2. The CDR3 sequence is CSVGGYSGEDTQYF. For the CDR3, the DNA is TGCAGCGTTGGGGGATATAGCGGGGAGGATACGCAGTATTTT.